This TCR beta chain was sequenced in a study of OX40 agonist ivuxolimab in advanced cancers. Study summary: An agonistic human IgG2 monoclonal antibody against OX40 (CD134) was given. Patients achieving partial responses numbered three: one hepatocellular carcinoma case and two cutaneous melanoma cases. Dosing consisted of intravenous ivuxolimab at 0.01 to 10 mg/kg every 2 weeks.

Blood samples were obtained at baseline, cycle 4 day 1, and cycle 7 day 1. Comments on this clone: This specimen includes other DNA sequences encoding the same CDR3.

The table came from immunoSEQ multiplex PCR; TCRdb's copy has only in-frame clones and leaves some out. The profile shows under 45,000 clones, 80% to 90% of them singletons. The specimen was CD4+ or CD8+ T cells sorted from blood, collected in a trial of the OX40 agonist ivuxolimab. This TCR was sampled from an adult with an advanced solid tumor such as melanoma, head and neck, liver or kidney cancer.

The CDR3 region is CASSPMSGGRPYNEQFF. DNA of the CDR3: TGTGCCAGCAGCCCTATGAGCGGAGGGAGACCCTACAATGAGCAGTTCTTC. This sequence joins TRBV27 and TRBJ2-1; perhaps TRBD2 as D (6 bases). Trimming took off 6 bases at V and 2 bases at J, with 20 bases between the two ends. Germline CDR1 MNHEY, CDR2 SMNVEV (reference sequence). The CDR3 length is 17 residues.